A single TCR beta chain is shown here with its context. Its matching antigen is unknown. MiXCR, applied by TCRdb to the reads, yields one record per CDR3 protein. The table shows some 480,000 distinct CDR3 sequences, with around 30% occurring only once. The data belong to a study of T cell repertoires in cytomegalovirus infection. Looking at the study overall: It was recently identified HLA-C-restricted and well-studied HLA-B-restricted CMV epitopes that the study used. An indication of both CMV infection and matching HLA type came from public TCR beta signatures.

CDR1 and CDR2 from the germline V gene are SGHNT and YYREEE (reference sequence). CDR3 length equals 14 residues. The V and J ends lost 1 base and 5 bases respectively, with 10 bases between them. The sequences come from cultured PBMCs, collected from culture after CMV antigen stimulation. The source is a human donor in good health (CMV status not recorded). Some clones in this sample may be carry-over from other donors' samples. This sequence joins TRBV5-4 and TRBJ2-1; the D gene is possibly TRBD2 (6 bases). Here the CDR3 reads CASSLIAANNEQFF. CDR3 nucleotide sequence: TGTGCCAGCAGCTTGATAGCGGCGAACAATGAGCAGTTCTTC.